There are a few counts of the clone carrying this TCR beta chain. CDR3 length: 15 amino acids. Germline CDR1 is MNHEY and CDR2 is SVGAGI. J gave up 0 bases and V 6 bases, and 4 bases lay outside the gene matches. TRAV- and TRBV-specific primers were used for first-strand cDNA, which covered alpha and beta chains. TCR amplification involved 15 to 25 PCR cycles with a constant-region primer and V-primer adapter. TCRdb reanalysed the reads using MiXCR and keeps one entry per CDR3 protein. The data contain around 13,000 distinct CDR3 sequences, 60% of them singletons. The sample is drawn from a study of low-dose radiotherapy and immunotherapy resistance in tumors. Study information: With fractions of 0.5 Gy given every 2 weeks, Cohort 1 accumulated a total of 6.5 Gy.

The sequence came from a human donor with advanced metastatic prostate, ovarian, gallbladder or colorectal cancer (not recorded which). This table probably holds off-target reads from a library built for another chain. The chain recombines TRBV6-5 with TRBJ1-4, with TRBD1 identical over 7 bases. CDR3: CASSRTGATNEKLFF. In DNA form, the CDR3 reads TGTGCCAGCAGCAGGACAGGAGCAACTAATGAAAAACTGTTTTTT.